This T cell receptor beta chain is from a study of cytomegalovirus exposure and HLA in healthy donors. The overall study: One earlier analysis, a look at some 180 million T cells, found more than 100 million unique TCR beta sequences.

Remarks on this clone: Other DNA sequences in this sample translate to the same CDR3.

The CDR3 spans 13 residues. Germline CDR1 reads MGHDK; CDR2 reads SYGVNS. Germline trimming cut 2 bases from V and 5 bases from J; bases unmatched to any gene: 2. The PCR had 60 Vbeta and 13 Jbeta primers. The assay was immunoSEQ multiplex PCR, and TCRdb's table has in-frame clones only and misses some. Here the sample spans about 130,000 clones, around 85% being singletons. This clonotype originated in a boy younger than 18 in good health and CMV-seronegative. The sequencing input was PBMCs. The genes are TRBV25-1 and TRBJ1-2; 7 bases fit TRBD1. The CDR3 reads CASSEGTAYGYTF. In DNA form, the CDR3 reads TGTGCCAGCAGTGAAGGGACAGCTTATGGCTACACCTTC.